This note documents a single T cell receptor beta chain sequence. V was trimmed by 3 bases and J by 0 bases, leaving 12 bases between them. Germline V gives CDR1 MNHEY, CDR2 SMNVEV (reference sequence). The CDR3 extends over 15 amino acids. The record originates from a study of blood T cell repertoires in COVID-19. For the study at large: The origin of the acute and convalescent COVID-19 samples was the United States, Italy and Spain. T cells, B-cell-depleted T cells, or PBMCs provided the cDNA or gDNA that served as material.

Under the authors' procedure: The authors estimated nucleated cell counts from reference gene primer amplification. Profiled with immunoSEQ multiplex PCR; TCRdb holds only in-frame clones, not every one. V and J calls and clone size follow that table, whereas D and trimming were derived from the DNA. Of 200,000 to 250,000 clones listed, 92% are singletons. The receptor's source is a man younger than 45 with acute or convalescent COVID-19. Sequencing input: peripheral blood. The rearrangement links TRBV27 to TRBJ2-7; D not certain. CDR3 protein: CASSFFAESSYEQYF. The CDR3 DNA sequence: TGTGCCAGCAGTTTCTTTGCGGAAAGCTCCTACGAGCAGTACTTC.